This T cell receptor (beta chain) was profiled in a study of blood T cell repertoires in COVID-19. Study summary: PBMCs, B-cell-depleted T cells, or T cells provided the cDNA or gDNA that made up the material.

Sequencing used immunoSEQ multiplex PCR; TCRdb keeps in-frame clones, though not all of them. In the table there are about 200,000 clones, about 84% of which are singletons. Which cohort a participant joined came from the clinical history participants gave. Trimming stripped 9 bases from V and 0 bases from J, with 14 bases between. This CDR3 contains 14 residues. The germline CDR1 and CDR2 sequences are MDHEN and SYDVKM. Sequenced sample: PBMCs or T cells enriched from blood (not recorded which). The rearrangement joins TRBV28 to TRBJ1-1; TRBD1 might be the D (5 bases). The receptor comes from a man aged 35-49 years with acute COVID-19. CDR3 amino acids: CASFPQGLNTEAFF. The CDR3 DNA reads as TGTGCCAGTTTCCCCCAGGGATTGAACACTGAAGCTTTCTTT.